Presented here are 23 T cell receptor beta chains from one specimen sequenced in a study of Ad26.COV2.S vaccination and SARS-CoV-2 variants. The treatment here: 15 to 20 received Ad26.COV2.S at low or high dose, single or two shots; about 5 received placebo; per-sample allocation not given. Day 63 after the first vaccine or placebo injection was the time point for sampling. Generated by immunoSEQ multiplex PCR, the TCRdb table keeps only in-frame clones and is missing some. The data hold about 400,000 clones, with around 93% observed a single time. Here the sequenced sample was peripheral blood, taken in a trial of Ad26.COV2.S vaccine versus placebo. The receptors were sampled from a person between 18 and 65 years old who received the Ad26.COV2.S COVID-19 vaccine or a placebo.

The chain couples TRBV7-9 to TRBJ1-1; D gene uncertain. This CDR3 has 13 amino acids. The V end lost 1 base, the J end lost 4 bases, and 7 bases lay between the germline ends. Germline values: CDR1 SEHNR, CDR2 FQNEAQ (reference sequence). Here the CDR3 reads CASSLVVLTEAFF. The CDR3 bases are TGTGCCAGCAGCTTAGTAGTCCTCACTGAAGCTTTCTTT.

This chain uses TRBV7-9 with TRBJ2-7, with D maybe TRBD2 (5 bases). CDR1 SEHNR and CDR2 FQNEAQ come from the germline V gene (reference sequence). V was clipped by 5 bases and J by 0 bases, with 14 bases between them. This CDR3 is 15 amino acids long. CDR3 bases: TGTGCCAGCAGCCCAACGAGGGCAGTCTCCTACGAGCAGTACTTC. Encoded protein: CASSPTRAVSYEQYF. Drawing the rest from reference TRBV7-9 and TRBJ2-7, the complete variable domain is DTGVSQNPRHKITKRGQNVTFRCDPISEHNRLYWYRQTLGQGPEFLTYFQNEAQLEKSRLLSDRFSAERPKGSFSTLEIQRTEQGDSAMYLCASSPTRAVSYEQYFGPGTRLTVT.

This clone came up a few times. This chain uses TRBV7-9 with TRBJ2-5; perhaps D is TRBD1 or TRBD2 (5 bases each). The CDR3 runs to 17 residues. Per the germline V gene, CDR1 is SEHNR and CDR2 is FQNEAQ (reference sequence). Trimming removed 1 base from V and 1 base from J, with 16 bases in between. In DNA, the CDR3 is TGTGCCAGCAGCTTAGTAGGGGCATCACGGGGCCAAGAGACCCAGTACTTC. Its translation: CASSLVGASRGQETQYF.

The V and J genes are TRBV5-6 and TRBJ2-7; tentative D call: TRBD2 (7 bases). The V gene's germline CDR1 is SGHDT and CDR2 YYEEEE. V lost 0 bases and J lost 0, with 13 bases in between. CDR3 size: 16 residues. The CDR3 nucleotides read TGTGCCAGCAGCTTGGTGGGGGGGCCTGGCTCCTACGAGCAGTACTTC. It yields the protein CASSLVGGPGSYEQYF.

The chain couples TRBV28 to TRBJ2-7; TRBD1 might be the D (6 bases). V lost 3 bases and J lost 2, with 17 bases in between. Germline values: CDR1 MDHEN, CDR2 SYDVKM. The length of the CDR3 is 16 residues. The CDR3 sequence: CASSLGDTLGPYEQYF. The CDR3 DNA follows: TGTGCCAGCAGTTTGGGGGACACTTTGGGACCCTACGAGCAGTACTTC.

The chain couples TRBV29-1 to TRBJ1-1; the D is unclear. This CDR3 is built from 13 residues. The germline CDR1 and CDR2 sequences are SQVTM and ANQGSEA. V lost 8 bases and J 1 base, leaving 14 bases between the germline ends. The CDR3, as DNA: TGCAGCCCTACGAACGGGAAGAACACTGAAGCTTTCTTT. Encoded protein: CSPTNGKNTEAFF.

V gene TRBV30 combines with J gene TRBJ1-2; D gene ambiguous. The CDR3 extends over 14 amino acids. Germline loops: CDR1 GTSNPN, CDR2 SVGIG (reference sequence). V lost 2 bases to trimming and J lost 3 bases, with 13 bases between them. CDR3 bases: TGTGCCTGGAGTTATATAGTACGTGACTATGGCTACACCTTC. Protein sequence: CAWSYIVRDYGYTF.

V gene TRBV6-2 or TRBV6-3 combines with J gene TRBJ2-5, with 8 positions matching TRBD1. Germline CDR1 is MNHEY and CDR2 is SVGEGT. The V gene end was trimmed by 2 bases and the J gene end by 4 bases; junction bases not matched to a gene: 9. This CDR3 contains 16 residues. The CDR3 spells CASSYTTGAGRETQYF. The CDR3 DNA follows: TGTGCCAGCAGTTACACGACAGGGGCCGGTCGAGAGACCCAGTACTTC.

This chain uses TRBV9 with TRBJ1-2; 8 positions match TRBD1. The ends lost 0 bases at V and 5 bases at J; junction bases unmatched: 3. The CDR3 contains 14 residues. CDR1 and CDR2 (germline): SGDLS, YYNGEE. CDR3 region: CASSVGGQAYGYTF. The DNA of the CDR3 is TGTGCCAGCAGCGTAGGGGGACAGGCGTATGGCTACACCTTC.

The V and J genes are TRBV7-9 and TRBJ1-2, with 8 bases matching TRBD1. Germline V gene data show CDR1 as SEHNR and CDR2 as FQNEAQ (reference sequence). The CDR3 has 15 amino acids. The J segment lost 7 bases and the V segment lost 1 base, leaving 8 bases of the junction unmatched. CDR3 nucleotide sequence: TGTGCCAGCAGCTTAGATTTGGACAGGGCCGGTGGCTACACCTTC. Translation: CASSLDLDRAGGYTF.

The V gene is TRBV19, the J gene TRBJ2-1, with 7 bases aligning to TRBD1. The ends lost 6 bases at V and 1 base at J; junction bases unmatched: 6. The CDR3 consists of 15 residues. Germline CDR1 reads LNHDA; CDR2 reads SQIVND (reference sequence). CDR3 sequence: CASSVEGASYNEQFF. The CDR3 nucleotides read TGTGCCAGTAGCGTTGAGGGGGCGTCCTACAATGAGCAGTTCTTC.

CDR3 coding DNA: TGTGCCAGCAGCCTACAGGTAGGATACGAGCAGTACTTC. It codes for CASSLQVGYEQYF. This chain links TRBV25-1 with TRBJ2-7; D is possibly TRBD1 (5 bases). V gave up 6 bases and J gave up 4 bases, with 13 bases separating them. In germline, CDR1 is MGHDK, CDR2 SYGVNS. This CDR3 comprises 13 residues.

CDR3 residues: CASSLALTGGYTGELFF. Here the CDR3 DNA reads TGCGCCAGCAGCTTGGCTTTGACAGGGGGCTACACCGGGGAGCTGTTTTTT. The V call is TRBV5-1, the J call TRBJ2-2; TRBD1 matches at 10 bases. V was clipped by 0 bases and J by 3 bases; unmatched bases: 5. The CDR3 contains 17 residues. The germline gives CDR1 SGHRS, CDR2 YFSETQ.

CDR3 sequence (DNA): TGTGCCAGCAGCCAGGCATGGGCAGGGCGCAACGAGCAGTACTTC. It translates to CASSQAWAGRNEQYF. The chain carries TRBV28 and TRBJ2-7, with D possibly TRBD1 on 5 matching bases. V gave up 6 bases and J gave up 5 bases, with 20 bases separating them. The CDR3 is made up of 15 amino acids. CDR1 MDHEN and CDR2 SYDVKM come from the germline V gene.

The chain employs TRBV5-1 and TRBJ1-4; D perhaps matches TRBD1 (6 bases). V lost 1 base and J 7 bases, leaving 11 bases between the germline ends. This CDR3 has 14 amino acids. Germline CDR1 SGHRS, CDR2 YFSETQ. This CDR3 is CASSLTGSAEKLFF. In DNA, the CDR3 is TGCGCCAGCAGCTTGACAGGGTCGGCTGAAAAACTGTTTTTT.

J is TRBJ1-5 and V is TRBV19; D unresolved. This CDR3 contains 13 residues. The germline CDR1 and CDR2 sequences are LNHDA and SQIVND (reference sequence). V was shortened by 3 bases and J by 7 bases, with 10 bases between the two germline ends. This CDR3 reads CASSIAAYQPQHF. CDR3 nucleotides: TGTGCCAGTAGTATTGCCGCTTACCAGCCCCAGCATTTT.

The J gene is TRBJ2-1, the V gene TRBV28; D possibly corresponds to TRBD2 (5 bases). V was shortened by 6 bases and J by 6 bases, with 15 bases between the two germline ends. Germline V gene lookup returns CDR1 MDHEN and CDR2 SYDVKM. The CDR3 is 14 amino acids. CDR3 protein: CASRPQDWTNEQFF. The CDR3 coding sequence is TGTGCCAGCAGACCCCAGGACTGGACCAATGAGCAGTTCTTC.

Only one count was recorded for this clone. The chain combines TRBV7-9 with TRBJ2-7; TRBD1 is a possible D gene (6 bases). Germline-derived CDR1 and CDR2 are SEHNR and FQNEAQ (reference sequence). The CDR3 consists of 14 residues. Trimming took off 6 bases at V and 0 bases at J, with 12 bases between the two ends. The CDR3: CASRTTGTSYEQYF. The CDR3 nucleotides are TGTGCCAGCAGGACAACAGGGACCTCCTACGAGCAGTACTTC.

The chain combines TRBV15 with TRBJ1-2; TRBD1 might be the D (5 bases). V was shortened by 2 bases and J by 2 bases, with 15 bases between the two germline ends. This CDR3 comprises 16 residues. CDR1 LNHNV and CDR2 YYDKDF come from the germline V gene (reference sequence). The CDR3 nucleotides read TGTGCCACCAGCAGATCGAGGGGTTGGACAAACTATGGCTACACCTTC. Protein product: CATSRSRGWTNYGYTF.

CDR3 loop: CASFGTGELFF. CDR3 coding DNA: TGTGCCAGCTTCGGCACCGGGGAGCTGTTTTTT. This sequence joins TRBV28 and TRBJ2-2; D unresolved. Looked up from germline, CDR1 is MDHEN and CDR2 is SYDVKM. The CDR3 sequence is 11 residues long. Trimming pared 8 bases from V and 4 bases from J, leaving 5 bases between.

This rearrangement joins TRBV25-1 to TRBJ1-1; D gene unclear. Germline lookup yields CDR1 MGHDK and CDR2 SYGVNS. Trimming left V 3 bases short and J 4 bases short, with 12 bases between. This CDR3 is built from 14 residues. The CDR3 is CASSDWPDRTEAFF. DNA of the CDR3: TGTGCCAGCAGTGACTGGCCCGATCGCACTGAAGCTTTCTTT.

The V gene is TRBV7-8, the J gene TRBJ1-1, with D possibly matching TRBD1 (6 bases). The V end lost 1 base, the J end lost 11 bases, and 20 bases lay between the germline ends. The CDR3 runs to 15 residues. Germline V lookup: CDR1 SGHVS, CDR2 FQNEAQ. The CDR3 sequence: CASSLGVDPGATAFF. In DNA form, the CDR3 reads TGTGCCAGCAGCTTAGGTGTTGACCCGGGGGCGACGGCTTTCTTT.

The genes are TRBV11-2 and TRBJ1-3; no clear D. Germline CDR1 and CDR2: SGHAT and FQNNGV. Trimming stripped 1 base from V and 0 bases from J, with 13 bases between. The CDR3 runs to 17 residues. As DNA, the CDR3 is TGTGCCAGCAGCTTAGGGGTTCAGGCGATCTCTGGAAACACCATATATTTT. Translation: CASSLGVQAISGNTIYF.